What follows is one T cell receptor beta chain and its context. Produced via immunoSEQ multiplex PCR; TCRdb's table is partial and in-frame only. The sample has 700,000 to 750,000 clones, over 75% seen once. The sample is drawn from a study of shared T cell receptors in the human thymus. The germline CDR1 and CDR2 sequences are SNHLY and FYNNEI. CDR3 size: 15 residues. J was trimmed by 5 bases and V by 4 bases; bases with no gene match: 7. The sample also formed part of further work on human thymus T cells. That source reports: Healthy Finnish infants undergoing corrective surgery for congenital heart defects were used as donors. Thymus tissue was removed during corrective cardiac surgery. An apparent bias in V and J gene usage was seen in thymic and blood repertoires. There were highly overlapping thymic repertoires among unrelated individuals, as related research reported.

This TCR was sampled from a girl under three years old with a congenital heart defect. The sample taken for sequencing was thymocytes. This sequence joins TRBV2 and TRBJ1-5; 8 bases are shared with TRBD1. CDR3 region: CASSGTGWGYQPQHF. The DNA for the CDR3 is TGTGCCAGCAGTGGGACAGGGTGGGGGTATCAGCCCCAGCATTTT.